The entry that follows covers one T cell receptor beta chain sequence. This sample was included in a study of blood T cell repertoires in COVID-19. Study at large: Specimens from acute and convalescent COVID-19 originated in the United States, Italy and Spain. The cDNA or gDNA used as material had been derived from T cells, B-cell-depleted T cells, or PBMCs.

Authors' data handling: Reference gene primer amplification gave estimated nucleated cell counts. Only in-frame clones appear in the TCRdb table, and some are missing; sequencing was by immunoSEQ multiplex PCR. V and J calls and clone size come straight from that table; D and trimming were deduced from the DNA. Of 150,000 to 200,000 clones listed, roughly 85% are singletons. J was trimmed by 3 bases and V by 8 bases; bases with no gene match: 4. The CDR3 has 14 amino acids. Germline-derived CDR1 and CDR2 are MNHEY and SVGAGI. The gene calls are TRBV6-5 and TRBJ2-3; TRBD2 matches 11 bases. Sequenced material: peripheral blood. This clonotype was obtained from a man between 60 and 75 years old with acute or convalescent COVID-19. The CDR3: CASRTSGRTDTQYF. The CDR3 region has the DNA TGTGCCAGCCGAACTAGCGGGAGAACAGATACGCAGTATTTT.